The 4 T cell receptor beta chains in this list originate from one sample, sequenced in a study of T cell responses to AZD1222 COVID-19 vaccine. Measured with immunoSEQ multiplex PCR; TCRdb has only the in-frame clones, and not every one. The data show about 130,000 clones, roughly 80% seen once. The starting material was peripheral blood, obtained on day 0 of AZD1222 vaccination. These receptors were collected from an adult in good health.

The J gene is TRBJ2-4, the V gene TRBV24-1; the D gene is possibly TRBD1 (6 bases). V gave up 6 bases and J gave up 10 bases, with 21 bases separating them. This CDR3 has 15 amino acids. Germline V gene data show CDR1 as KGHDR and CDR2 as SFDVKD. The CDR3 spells CATSSLTGKGWIQYF. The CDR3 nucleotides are TGTGCCACCAGTTCGCTAACAGGGAAAGGTTGGATTCAGTACTTC.

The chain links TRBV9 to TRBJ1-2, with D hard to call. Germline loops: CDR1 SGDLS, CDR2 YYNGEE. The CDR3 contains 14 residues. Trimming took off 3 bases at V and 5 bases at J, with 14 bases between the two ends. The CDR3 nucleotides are TGTGCCAGCAGCGGCATCGGTCTTCTTTATGGCTACACCTTC. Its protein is CASSGIGLLYGYTF. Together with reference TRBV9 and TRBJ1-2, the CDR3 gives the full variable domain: DSGVTQTPKHLITATGQRVTLRCSPRSGDLSVYWYQQSLDQGLQFLIQYYNGEERAKGNILERFSAQQFPDLHSELNLSSLELGDSALYFCASSGIGLLYGYTFGSGTRLTVV.

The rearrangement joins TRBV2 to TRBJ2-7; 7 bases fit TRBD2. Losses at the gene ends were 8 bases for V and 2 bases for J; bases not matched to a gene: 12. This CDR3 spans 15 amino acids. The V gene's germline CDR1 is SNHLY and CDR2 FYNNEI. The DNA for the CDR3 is TGTGCCAGCGGGGGGGAACAGGCGCCAGCCTACGAGCAGTACTTC. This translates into CASGGEQAPAYEQYF.

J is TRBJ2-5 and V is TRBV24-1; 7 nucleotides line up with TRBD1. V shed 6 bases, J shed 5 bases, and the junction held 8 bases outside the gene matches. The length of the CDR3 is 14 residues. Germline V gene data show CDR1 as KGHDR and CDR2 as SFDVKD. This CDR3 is CATSLTGDGETQYF. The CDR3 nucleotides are TGTGCCACCAGTCTTACAGGGGATGGGGAGACCCAGTACTTC.